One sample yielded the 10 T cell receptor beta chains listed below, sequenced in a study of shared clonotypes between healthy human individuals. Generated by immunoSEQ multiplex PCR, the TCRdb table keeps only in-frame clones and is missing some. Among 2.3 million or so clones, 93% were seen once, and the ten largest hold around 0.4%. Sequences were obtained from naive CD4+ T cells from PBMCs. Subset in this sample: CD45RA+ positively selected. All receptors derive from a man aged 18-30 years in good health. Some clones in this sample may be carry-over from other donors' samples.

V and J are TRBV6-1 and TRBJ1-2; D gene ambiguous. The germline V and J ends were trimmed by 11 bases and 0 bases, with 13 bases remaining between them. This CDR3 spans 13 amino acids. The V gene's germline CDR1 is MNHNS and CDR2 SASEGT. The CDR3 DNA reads TGTGCCGCGGAGGGCCTAGCTAACTATGGCTACACCTTC. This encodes CAAEGLANYGYTF.

The CDR3 loop is CATARGNTEAFF. The CDR3 bases are TGTGCCACCGCGCGGGGAAACACTGAAGCTTTCTTT. The chain joins TRBV28 to TRBJ1-1; no definite D call. This CDR3 is 12 amino acids long. The V and J ends lost 10 bases and 2 bases respectively, with 11 bases between them. The germline V gene has CDR1 MDHEN and CDR2 SYDVKM.

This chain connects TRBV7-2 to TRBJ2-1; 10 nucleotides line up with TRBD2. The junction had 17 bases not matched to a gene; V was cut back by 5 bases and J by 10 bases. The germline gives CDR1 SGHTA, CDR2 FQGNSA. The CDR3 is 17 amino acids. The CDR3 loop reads CASSTHRLAGRAGEQFF. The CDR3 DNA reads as TGTGCCAGCAGCACCCACCGACTAGCGGGCAGAGCGGGGGAGCAGTTCTTC.

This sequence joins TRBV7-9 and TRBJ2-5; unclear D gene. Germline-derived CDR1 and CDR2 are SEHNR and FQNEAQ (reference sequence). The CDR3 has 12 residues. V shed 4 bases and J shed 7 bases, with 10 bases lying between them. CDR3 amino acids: CASSSEVVTQYF. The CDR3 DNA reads TGTGCCAGCAGCTCCGAAGTTGTGACCCAGTACTTC.

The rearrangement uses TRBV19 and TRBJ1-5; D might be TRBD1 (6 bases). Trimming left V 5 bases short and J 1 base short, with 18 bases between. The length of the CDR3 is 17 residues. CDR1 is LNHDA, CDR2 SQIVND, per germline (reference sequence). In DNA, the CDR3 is TGTGCCAGTAGTTACTCTCTGGACAGTATGAGCAATCAGCCCCAGCATTTT. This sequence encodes CASSYSLDSMSNQPQHF. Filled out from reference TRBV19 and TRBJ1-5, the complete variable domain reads DGGITQSPKYLFRKEGQNVTLSCEQNLNHDAMYWYRQDPGQGLRLIYYSQIVNDFQKGDIAEGYSVSREKKESFPLTVTSAQKNPTAFYLCASSYSLDSMSNQPQHFGDGTRLSIL.

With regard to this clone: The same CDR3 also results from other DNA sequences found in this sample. The CDR3 sequence: CASSIRGNTEAFF. The CDR3 DNA reads as TGTGCCAGTAGTATTAGAGGGAACACTGAAGCTTTCTTT. The chain combines TRBV19 with TRBJ1-1; D gene uncertain. V was shortened by 3 bases and J by 1 base, with 6 bases between the two germline ends. The germline V gene encodes CDR1 LNHDA and CDR2 SQIVND (reference sequence). The CDR3 sequence is 13 residues long.

The CDR3 is CASSFDRAYYEQYF. The CDR3 nucleotides read TGTGCCAGCAGCTTTGACCGGGCGTACTACGAGCAGTACTTC. This chain links TRBV7-8 with TRBJ2-7; D gene unclear. The germline V gene has CDR1 SGHVS and CDR2 FQNEAQ. This CDR3 is built from 14 residues. Trimming took off 3 bases at V and 3 bases at J, with 12 bases between the two ends. Full variable domain (rest looked up from reference TRBV7-8 and TRBJ2-7): GAGVSQSPRYKVAKRGQDVALRCDPISGHVSLFWYQQALGQGPEFLTYFQNEAQLDKSGLPSDRFFAERPEGSVSTLKIQRTQQEDSAVYLCASSFDRAYYEQYFGPGTRLTVT.

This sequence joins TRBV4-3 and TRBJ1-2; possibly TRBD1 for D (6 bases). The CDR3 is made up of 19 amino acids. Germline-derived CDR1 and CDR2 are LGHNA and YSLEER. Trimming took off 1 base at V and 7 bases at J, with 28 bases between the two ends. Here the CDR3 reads CASSQVLLLNRARRTGYTF. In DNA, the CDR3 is TGCGCCAGCAGCCAAGTTCTCCTTTTGAACAGGGCGCGTCGTACTGGCTACACCTTC.

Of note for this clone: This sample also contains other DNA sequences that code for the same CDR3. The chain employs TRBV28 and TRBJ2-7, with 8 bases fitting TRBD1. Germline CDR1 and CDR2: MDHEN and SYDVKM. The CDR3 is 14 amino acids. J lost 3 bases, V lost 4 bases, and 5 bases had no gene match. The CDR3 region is CASSSPGQGYEQYF. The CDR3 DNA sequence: TGTGCCAGCAGTTCCCCCGGACAGGGCTACGAGCAGTACTTC. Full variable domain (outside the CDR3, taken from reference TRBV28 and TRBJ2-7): DVKVTQSSRYLVKRTGEKVFLECVQDMDHENMFWYRQDPGLGLRLIYFSYDVKMKEKGDIPEGYSVSREKKERFSLILESASTNQTSMYLCASSSPGQGYEQYFGPGTRLTVT.

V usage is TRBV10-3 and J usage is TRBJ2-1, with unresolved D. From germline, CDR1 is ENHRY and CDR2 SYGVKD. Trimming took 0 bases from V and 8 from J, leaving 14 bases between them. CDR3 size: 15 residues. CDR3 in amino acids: CAISESFVGTYEQFF. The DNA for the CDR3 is TGTGCCATCAGTGAGTCGTTTGTTGGTACCTATGAGCAGTTCTTC.